This T cell receptor beta chain appears in the sequencing data of a study of tumor-infiltrating lymphocytes in primary liver carcinoma. Study summary: The yield of productive TCRbeta reads per sample was roughly 3.5 to 7.5 million and was similar across tissue types.

V was clipped by 2 bases and J by 4 bases; unmatched bases: 4. The germline CDR1 and CDR2 sequences are SGHAT and FQNNGV. The CDR3 has 15 residues. The authors made TCR beta cDNA from 450 to 600 ng total RNA with a constant-region primer. Three nested multiplex PCR rounds, a slightly modified ARM-PCR, produced the libraries for TCR beta. Amplification in the first two PCR rounds was performed using TRBV1-TRBV30 forward primers and a C-beta reverse primer for 10 cycles each. Via MiXCR, TCRdb re-called the multiplex PCR reads, giving one row per CDR3 protein. The table shows about 84,000 distinct CDR3 sequences, with 72% occurring only once. From around 18-30 mg of unsorted bulk tissue, DNA and RNA were co-extracted together.

The chain carries TRBV11-2 and TRBJ2-5, with TRBD1 identical over 10 bases. The source of this sequence is a man aged 40-49 years with primary liver carcinoma and hepatitis B virus infection. Sequencing was performed on liver tumor tissue from sampling region 1. Subset: tumor region T1, superior pole. CDR3 sequence: CASSLTTGGRETQYF. In DNA form, the CDR3 reads TGTGCCAGCAGCTTAACGACAGGGGGCCGAGAGACCCAGTACTTC.